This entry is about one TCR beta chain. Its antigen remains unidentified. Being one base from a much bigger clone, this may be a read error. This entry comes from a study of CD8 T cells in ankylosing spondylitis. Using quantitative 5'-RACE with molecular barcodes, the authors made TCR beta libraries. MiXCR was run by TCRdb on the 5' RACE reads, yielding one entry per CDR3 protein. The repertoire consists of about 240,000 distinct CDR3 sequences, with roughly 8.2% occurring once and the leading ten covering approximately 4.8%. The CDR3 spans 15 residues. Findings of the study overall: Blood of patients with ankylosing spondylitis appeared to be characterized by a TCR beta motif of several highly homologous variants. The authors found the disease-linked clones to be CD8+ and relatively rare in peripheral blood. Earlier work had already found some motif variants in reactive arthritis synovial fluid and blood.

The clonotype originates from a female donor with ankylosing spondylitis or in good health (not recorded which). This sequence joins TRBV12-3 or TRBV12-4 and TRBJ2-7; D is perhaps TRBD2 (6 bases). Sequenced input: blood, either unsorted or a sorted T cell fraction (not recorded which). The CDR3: CASRKSGLSSYEQCF. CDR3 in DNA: TGTGCCAGCAGGAAAAGCGGGCTTAGCTCCTACGAGCAGTGCTTC.